This T cell receptor (beta chain) was observed in a study of identical twins. Template switching introduced a universal primer site, and the cDNA bore unique molecular identifiers. TCRdb processed the 5' RACE reads anew with MiXCR; each CDR3 protein has one entry. The data hold around 280,000 distinct CDR3 sequences, with 8% to 9% observed a single time. This clonotype was detected only a few times. Its antigen is currently unknown. General observations from the study: Abundant beta clonotypes from cord blood had fewer insertions, unlike memory repertoires, which showed none. Beta out-of-frame sequences displayed a weaker excess of sharing between twins.

Germline V CDR1 and CDR2: LGHDT, YNNKEL (reference sequence). Trimming shortened V by 5 bases and J by 8 bases, and 10 bases separated the two germline ends. CDR3 length: 12 amino acids. The same sample was also studied in work on yellow fever vaccine responses in identical twins. As reported in that work: Reportedly, the T cell response mounted by twins to vaccine seemed partly convergent, partly personalized.

The clonotype originates from a woman aged 18 to 35 in good health. The sequenced sample consisted of memory (CD45RO+) T cells sorted from blood. The chain recombines TRBV3-1 with TRBJ2-1; D gene unclear. The CDR3 region has the DNA TGTGCCAGCAGCTTCGTCGGGCATGAGCAGTTCTTC. This codes for CASSFVGHEQFF.